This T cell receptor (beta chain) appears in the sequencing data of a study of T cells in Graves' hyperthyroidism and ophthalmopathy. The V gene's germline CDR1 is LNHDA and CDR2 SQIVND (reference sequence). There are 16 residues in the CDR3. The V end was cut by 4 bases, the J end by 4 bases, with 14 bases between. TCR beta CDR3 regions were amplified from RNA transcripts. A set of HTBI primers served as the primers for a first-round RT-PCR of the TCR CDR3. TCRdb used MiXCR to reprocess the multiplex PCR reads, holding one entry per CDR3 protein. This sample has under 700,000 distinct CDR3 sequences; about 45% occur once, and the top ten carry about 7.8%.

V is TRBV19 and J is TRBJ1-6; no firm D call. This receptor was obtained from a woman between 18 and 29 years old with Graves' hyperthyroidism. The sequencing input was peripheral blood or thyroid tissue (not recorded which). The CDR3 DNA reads TGTGCCAGTAGTAACGCTGCCTACACTTATAATTCACCCCTCCACTTT. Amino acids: CASSNAAYTYNSPLHF.